This T cell receptor (beta chain) was sequenced for a study of T-cell reconstitution after alpha-beta-depleted transplantation in children (dated by TCRdb to 2016 to 2017). With regard to the full study: T-cell immune reconstitution after TCRalphabeta/CD19-depleted allogeneic hematopoietic cell transplantation in children was quantitatively tracked in the study by means of TCR repertoire profiling.

Regarding this clonotype: What antigen it recognizes has not been identified. No base quality values were provided; no much bigger clone lies one nucleotide off.

From the cysteine up to the phenylalanine, the CDR3 has a length of 14 residues. Left in the record is the CDR3 DNA by itself, 42 bases read in frame from the first base. V and J lose 7 bases and 4 bases, and a span of 13 bases separates them. Libraries were prepared through PCR. The instrument was an Illumina HiSeq 2500. To normalize quantification of the TCRbeta repertoire, the TCR libraries were built with molecular barcoding that relied on unique molecular identifiers. TCRdb reprocessed the public reads (quality trimming at Q25 with fastp, clone calling with MiXCR) and kept in-frame beta chains. Every distinct CDR3 protein forms one entry, paired with its most common genes and DNA. The sample records 450,000 to 700,000 distinct CDR3 sequences, over 20% of which are singletons. The biggest ten clones account for 30% to 40% of the sample. The treatment or condition label corresponds to: allogeneic hematopoietic cell transplantation with graft depleted of TCRalphabeta T cells and CD19 B cells. TCRalphabeta/CD19-depleted allogeneic hematopoietic cell grafts were given to the transplant recipients, all of whom were children.

Overall study outcomes, separate from this receptor: Over subsequent months, a decline in hyperexpanded clone frequencies was noted, and after one year, T-cell counts and TCRbeta diversity were mostly ascribed to newly produced T cells. In some patients, the high TCRbeta diversity seen at day 60 was put down to recipient T cells and intrathymic progenitors that had survived conditioning. Apparently early alphabetaT-cell count recovery about two months after transplant reportedly relied on only several hundred rapidly expanded clones derived from non-depleted graft cells.

The chain joins TRBV12-3 or TRBV12-4 to TRBJ2-2; there is no confident call for the D gene. This TCR was recovered from a boy under two years old with Wiskott-Aldrich syndrome, due to receive a stem cell transplant. The sample in question was PBMCs, obtained before TCRalphabeta/CD19-depleted stem cell transplant. The bases are TGTGCCAGCACGCTCACCGGATCCACCGGGGAGCTGTTTTTT. Its protein product is CASTLTGSTGELFF.